This note documents a single T cell receptor (beta chain) sequence. The entry originates in a study of blood T cell repertoires in COVID-19. Study summary: Italy, Spain and the United States were the sources of the convalescent and acute COVID-19 samples. The analysed material was cDNA or gDNA that came from T cells, B-cell-depleted T cells, or PBMCs.

Authors' data handling: Amplification of reference gene primers was used by the study to estimate nucleated cell counts. Produced via immunoSEQ multiplex PCR; TCRdb's table is partial and in-frame only. V and J calls and clone size are given by that table; D and trimming were obtained from the DNA. The data show 98,000 or so clones, with approximately 80% seen just once and 3.3% held by the top ten. The ends were cut back, 7 bases at V and 3 bases at J, with 10 bases in the middle. CDR3 length equals 12 residues. CDR1 is ENHRY, CDR2 SYGVKD, per germline. Sequencing was performed on peripheral blood. The receptor's source is an elderly woman with active or convalescent COVID-19. The chain employs TRBV10-3 and TRBJ2-7, with D possibly being TRBD2 (6 bases). CDR3 nucleotides: TGTGCCATCACGGACTACCACTACGAGCAGTACTTC. Its protein is CAITDYHYEQYF.